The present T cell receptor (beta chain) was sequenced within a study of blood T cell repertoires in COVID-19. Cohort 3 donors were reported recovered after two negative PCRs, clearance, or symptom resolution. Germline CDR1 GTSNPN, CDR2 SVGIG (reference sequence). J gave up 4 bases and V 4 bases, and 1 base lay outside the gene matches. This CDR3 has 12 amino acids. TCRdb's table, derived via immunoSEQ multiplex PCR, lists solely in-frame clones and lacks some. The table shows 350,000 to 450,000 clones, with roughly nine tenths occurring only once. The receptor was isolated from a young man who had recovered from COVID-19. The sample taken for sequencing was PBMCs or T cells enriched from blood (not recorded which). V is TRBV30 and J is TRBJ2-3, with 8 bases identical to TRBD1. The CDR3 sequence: CAWTTGADTQYF. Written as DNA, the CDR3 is TGTGCCTGGACGACAGGGGCAGATACGCAGTATTTT.